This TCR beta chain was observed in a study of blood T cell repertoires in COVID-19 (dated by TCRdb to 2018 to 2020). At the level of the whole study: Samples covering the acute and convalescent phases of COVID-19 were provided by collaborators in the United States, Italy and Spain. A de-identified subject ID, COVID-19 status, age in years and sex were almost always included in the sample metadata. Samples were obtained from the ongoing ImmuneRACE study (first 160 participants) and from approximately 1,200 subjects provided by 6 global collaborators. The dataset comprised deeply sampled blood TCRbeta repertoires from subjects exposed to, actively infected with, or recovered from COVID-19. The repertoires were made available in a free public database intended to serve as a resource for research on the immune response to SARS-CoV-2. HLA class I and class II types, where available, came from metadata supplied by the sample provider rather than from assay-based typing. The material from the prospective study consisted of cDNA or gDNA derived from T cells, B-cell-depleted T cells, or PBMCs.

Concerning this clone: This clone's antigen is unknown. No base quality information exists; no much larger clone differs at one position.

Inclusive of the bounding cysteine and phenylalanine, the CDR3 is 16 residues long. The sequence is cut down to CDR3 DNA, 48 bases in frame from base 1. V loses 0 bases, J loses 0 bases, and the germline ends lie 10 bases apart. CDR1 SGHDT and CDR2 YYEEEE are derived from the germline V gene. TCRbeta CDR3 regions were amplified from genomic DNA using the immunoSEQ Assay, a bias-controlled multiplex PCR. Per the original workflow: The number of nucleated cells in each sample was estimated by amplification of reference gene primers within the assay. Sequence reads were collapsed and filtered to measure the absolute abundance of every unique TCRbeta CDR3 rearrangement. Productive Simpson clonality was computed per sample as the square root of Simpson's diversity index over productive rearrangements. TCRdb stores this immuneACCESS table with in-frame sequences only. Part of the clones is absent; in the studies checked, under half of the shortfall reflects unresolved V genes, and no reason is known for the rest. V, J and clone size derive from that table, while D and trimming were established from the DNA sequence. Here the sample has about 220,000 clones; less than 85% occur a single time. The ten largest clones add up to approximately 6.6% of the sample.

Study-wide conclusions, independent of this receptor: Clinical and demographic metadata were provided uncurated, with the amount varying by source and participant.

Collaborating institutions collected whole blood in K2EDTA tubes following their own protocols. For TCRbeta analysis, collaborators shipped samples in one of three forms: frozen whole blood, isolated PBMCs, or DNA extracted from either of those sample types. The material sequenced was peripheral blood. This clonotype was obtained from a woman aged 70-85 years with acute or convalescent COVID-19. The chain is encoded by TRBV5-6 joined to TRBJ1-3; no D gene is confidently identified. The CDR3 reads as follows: CASSLEGGLSGNTIYF. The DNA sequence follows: TGTGCCAGCAGCTTGGAAGGAGGGCTCTCTGGAAACACCATATATTTT.